The 23 T cell receptor beta chains in this list originate from one sample, sequenced in a study of cytomegalovirus exposure and HLA in healthy donors (dated by TCRdb to 2016 to 2017). The library was generated by the immunoSEQ multiplex PCR assay. A mixture of 60 forward primers for TCR Vbeta segments and 13 reverse primers for TCR Jbeta segments was used in the multiplex PCR. TCRdb took this table from immuneACCESS and kept in-frame rearrangements with V and J called. Such tables lack part of the clones; where checked against another copy, unresolved V genes explain under half of the gap, and the rest is unexplained. The sample table records 50,000 to 65,000 clones; under 90% of these occur just once. The ten largest make up less than 4% of the sample. Input material: PBMCs. Receptors originate from a woman aged 18-29 years in good health and CMV-seronegative.

A few counts support this clone. The rearrangement links TRBV6-6 to TRBJ1-2, with D uncertain. The V gene lost 2 bases and the J gene lost 4 bases, with 11 bases spanning the gap. CDR1 and CDR2 (germline): MNHNY, SVGAGI (reference sequence). This CDR3 is built from 14 residues. The CDR3 DNA reads as TGTGCCAGCAGTTACGCGGAGTCTGTCTATGGCTACACCTTC. It codes for CASSYAESVYGYTF.

The rearrangement joins TRBV27 to TRBJ2-2, with no clear D. V was clipped by 8 bases and J by 5 bases, with 6 bases between them. The CDR3 contains 11 residues. In germline, CDR1 is MNHEY, CDR2 SMNVEV (reference sequence). The DNA of the CDR3 is TGTGCCAGCGCGGTGACCGGGGAGCTGTTTTTT. As protein: CASAVTGELFF.

The CDR3 region has the DNA TGTGCCAGCAGCGTGGGGACTAGCGGGAGCTCCTACGAGCAGTACTTC. This gives the protein CASSVGTSGSSYEQYF. V usage is TRBV9 and J usage is TRBJ2-7; TRBD2 matches 14 bases. The CDR3 extends over 16 amino acids. Trimming at V came to 2 bases and at J to 0 bases, leaving 1 base not matched to a gene. The germline gives CDR1 SGDLS, CDR2 YYNGEE.

This clone occurred a few times. At one of its ends the junction is not consistent with the germline gene, which may arise from a read error. The V and J genes are TRBV4-2 and TRBJ2-6; D may be TRBD1 (5 bases). From germline, CDR1 is LGHNA and CDR2 YNFKEQ. The CDR3 has 16 residues. CDR3 sequence: CASSQDESSGANGLTF. The CDR3 DNA sequence: TGTGCCAGCAGCCAAGATGAGAGCTCTGGGGCCAACGGCCTGACTTTC.

The chain links TRBV4-1 to TRBJ2-1; 10 nucleotides align to TRBD2. The J segment lost 7 bases and the V segment lost 1 base, leaving 10 bases of the junction unmatched. The CDR3 sequence is 17 residues long. Looked up from germline, CDR1 is MGHRA and CDR2 is YSYEKL. The CDR3 DNA follows: TGCGCCAGCAGCCAAGGACTAGCGGGCCAAAGGGGGAATGAGCAGTTCTTC. Its protein product is CASSQGLAGQRGNEQFF.

This sequence joins TRBV29-1 and TRBJ2-2, with a possible D match to TRBD2 (5 bases). Between the trimmed V and J ends, which lost 4 bases and 4 bases, there was a span of 16 bases. This CDR3 contains 15 residues. Per germline, CDR1 SQVTM and CDR2 ANQGSEA. Here the CDR3 reads CSVVRGLGGTGELFF. Here the CDR3 DNA reads TGCAGCGTTGTTCGCGGGCTCGGCGGCACCGGGGAGCTGTTTTTT.

The chain's CDR3 is CAIRGRNTEAFF. DNA of the CDR3: TGTGCCATTAGGGGGAGGAACACTGAAGCTTTCTTT. J is TRBJ1-1 and V is TRBV6-6, with D tentatively TRBD1 (6 bases). V dropped 10 bases and J dropped 1 base, with 10 bases sitting between them. Germline loops: CDR1 MNHNY, CDR2 SVGAGI (reference sequence). The CDR3 is 12 residues long.

The V call is TRBV10-1, the J call TRBJ2-3; TRBD2 aligns across 8 bases. CDR3 length equals 13 residues. J gave up 5 bases and V 4 bases, and 2 bases lay outside the gene matches. Germline CDR1 WNHNN, CDR2 SYGVQD (reference sequence). CDR3 residues: CASSVAGGDTQYF. Written as DNA, the CDR3 is TGCGCCAGCAGTGTGGCGGGAGGAGATACGCAGTATTTT.

CDR3 coding DNA: TGCGCCAGCAGTGAGTCAAACAGGGGTTACGAGCAGTACTTC. This encodes CASSESNRGYEQYF. The rearrangement uses TRBV10-1 and TRBJ2-7; 7 bases are shared with TRBD1. CDR1 WNHNN and CDR2 SYGVQD come from the germline V gene (reference sequence). V lost 0 bases, J lost 4 bases, and 3 bases stayed unmatched. The CDR3 has 14 residues.

This clone was counted a single time. V is TRBV6-4 and J is TRBJ1-6; no reliable D call. Germline V gene sequence: CDR1 MRHNA, CDR2 SNTAGT. V lost 0 bases to trimming and J lost 9 bases, with 6 bases between them. The CDR3 spans 13 residues. In DNA form, the CDR3 reads TGTGCCAGCAGTGACTCGGAGGGTTCACCCCTCCACTTT. Translating gives CASSDSEGSPLHF.

V and J are TRBV4-1 and TRBJ2-3, with D hard to call. The germline CDR1 and CDR2 sequences are MGHRA and YSYEKL. V was pared by 4 bases and J by 4 bases, with 12 bases between. The CDR3 loop spans 14 amino acids. DNA for the CDR3: TGCGCCAGCAGCCGAACCCGGTTGGCAGATACGCAGTATTTT. Translating gives CASSRTRLADTQYF.

The V call is TRBV18, the J call TRBJ1-1; D not resolved. The CDR3 is made up of 15 amino acids. The V gene lost 0 bases and the J gene lost 0 bases, with 8 bases spanning the gap. Germline loops: CDR1 KGHSH, CDR2 LQKENI. CDR3: CASSPPSGMNTEAFF. The CDR3 bases are TGTGCCAGCTCACCACCGTCGGGGATGAACACTGAAGCTTTCTTT.

This chain links TRBV11-1 with TRBJ2-3; TRBD2 might be the D (7 bases). Germline V gene lookup returns CDR1 SGHAT and CDR2 FQDESV (reference sequence). The V gene lost 5 bases and the J gene lost 4 bases, with 22 bases spanning the gap. The CDR3 spans 17 residues. This chain's CDR3 is CASSPAGGREKADTQYF. CDR3 coding DNA: TGTGCCAGCAGCCCTGCCGGGGGGCGGGAGAAAGCAGATACGCAGTATTTT.

V and J are TRBV6-1 and TRBJ2-5; 8 nucleotides line up with TRBD2. This CDR3 contains 16 residues. The junction had 4 bases not matched to a gene; V was cut back by 0 bases and J by 1 base. The germline V gene encodes CDR1 MNHNS and CDR2 SASEGT. The CDR3 loop is CASSEAPSGPQETQYF. The CDR3 DNA sequence: TGTGCCAGCAGTGAAGCGCCTAGCGGGCCCCAAGAGACCCAGTACTTC.

The gene calls are TRBV6-5 and TRBJ2-5, with 8 positions matching TRBD1. TRBJ2-7 explains the end of the DNA better; the J call may be wrong. The length of the CDR3 is 15 residues. Germline lookup yields CDR1 MNHEY and CDR2 SVGAGI. CDR3 DNA: TGTGCCAGCAGTTACTCAGACAGGGGACCCTACGAGCAGTACTTC. Its translation is CASSYSDRGPYEQYF.

In its sample, this clone was seen once. The gene calls are TRBV12-2 and TRBJ1-2; the DNA was not compared with TRBD1, the D call given in the table. TRBV12-2 is deemed a pseudogene. This CDR3 region has 13 residues. CDR3 sequence: CASRRRGNYGYTF. CDR3 in DNA: TGTGCAAGTCGCCGCAGGGGAAACTATGGCTACACCTTC.

The chain joins TRBV28 to TRBJ2-3, with 8 bases matching TRBD2. V was pared by 11 bases and J by 6 bases, with 16 bases of the junction left unmatched. Germline CDR1 reads MDHEN; CDR2 reads SYDVKM. The CDR3 has 15 residues. The CDR3 DNA follows: TGTGCCCACGGCCCGGGAGGGCTAGCTAGGGATACGCAGTATTTT. Translating gives CAHGPGGLARDTQYF.

The V and J genes are TRBV19 and TRBJ2-5; 7 bases fit TRBD2. The V gene's germline CDR1 is LNHDA and CDR2 SQIVND (reference sequence). The V gene end was trimmed by 2 bases and the J gene end by 2 bases; junction bases not matched to a gene: 11. CDR3 length equals 17 residues. The CDR3 bases are TGTGCCAGTAGTATATCGAGCGGGGCCGCGAGTCAAGAGACCCAGTACTTC. As protein: CASSISSGAASQETQYF.

This clone came up once. The J gene is TRBJ1-1, the V gene TRBV4-1; TRBD1 agrees at 7 bases. V dropped 3 bases and J dropped 11; count of bases not matched to a gene: 18. Germline V lookup: CDR1 MGHRA, CDR2 YSYEKL. This CDR3 region has 16 residues. Here the CDR3 DNA reads TGCGCCAGCAGCCACCCCGCCCGGGACAGATGGCCTTTCGCTTTCTTT. Its protein product is CASSHPARDRWPFAFF.

V is TRBV6-1 and J is TRBJ1-5; D is unresolved. The V gene's germline CDR1 is MNHNS and CDR2 SASEGT. Trimming left V 2 bases short and J 1 base short, with 6 bases between. The CDR3 runs to 14 residues. The CDR3 region is CASSEQSSNQPQHF. The CDR3 nucleotides read TGTGCCAGCAGTGAACAGTCAAGCAATCAGCCCCAGCATTTT.

The rearrangement uses TRBV6-5 and TRBJ2-5; D may be TRBD1 (5 bases). The V gene's germline CDR1 is MNHEY and CDR2 SVGAGI. The CDR3 runs to 14 residues. Trimming shortened V by 0 bases and J by 5 bases, and 10 bases separated the two germline ends. In nucleotides, the CDR3 is TGTGCCAGCAGTTACTCGCAGGGTAGCGAGACCCAGTACTTC. Its translation is CASSYSQGSETQYF.

This chain connects TRBV2 to TRBJ1-4; D is unresolved. CDR3 length equals 15 residues. V dropped 11 bases and J dropped 0 bases, with 16 bases sitting between them. Germline values: CDR1 SNHLY, CDR2 FYNNEI. This chain's CDR3 is CACSWAGPTNEKLFF. CDR3 DNA sequence: TGTGCCTGCTCATGGGCAGGTCCAACTAATGAAAAACTGTTTTTT.

This clone was seen a single time. The J gene is TRBJ1-1, the V gene TRBV29-1; no firm D call. CDR3 length: 13 amino acids. The germline CDR1 and CDR2 sequences are SQVTM and ANQGSEA. V gave up 4 bases and J gave up 5 bases, with 14 bases separating them. The CDR3: CSVGVGELTEAFF. The CDR3 bases are TGCAGCGTTGGAGTTGGGGAGTTGACTGAAGCTTTCTTT.